A selection of T cell receptor beta chains follows, all from one sample in a study of blood T cell repertoires in COVID-19. Assay: immunoSEQ multiplex PCR; the TCRdb copy retains only in-frame clones and omits some. The sample comprises 290,000 or so clones, about 82% of which are singletons, and 4% to 6% rests with the top ten. The source material was peripheral blood. These receptors came from a man in his fifties with active or convalescent COVID-19. Both conserved end residues are part of each CDR3. D genes are given only for firm matches. Only some rows state a clone size, as once, few, many or a class for expanded clones.

>.|TRBV27|.|TRBJ1-2
TGTGCCAGCAGTTTATCGGGGCGGAATGGCTACACCTTC
CASSLSGRNGYTF
>.|TRBV2|.|TRBJ2-1
TGTGCCAGCCACGGGGGAGACAATGAGCAGTTCTTC
CASHGGDNEQFF
>.|TRBV5-1|.|TRBJ1-2
TGCGCCAGCAGCTTGGGGGGTGGAGGGCGCTATGGCTACACCTTC
CASSLGGGGRYGYTF
>.|TRBV27|.|TRBJ2-7
TGTGCCAGCTGCCTATGCTACGAGCAGTACTTC
CASCLCYEQYF
>.|TRBV10-3|TRBD1|TRBJ1-1
TGTGCCATCAGGGACAGGGTAGACACTGAAGCTTTCTTT
CAIRDRVDTEAFF
>.|TRBV2|.|TRBJ2-3
TGTGCCAGCAGTGAGAGGGATACGCAGTATTTT
CASSERDTQYF
>.|TRBV10-3|TRBD1|TRBJ1-1
TGTGCCATCCGGGGGACAGGGGCGATGAACACTGAAGCTTTCTTT
CAIRGTGAMNTEAFF
>.|TRBV19|.|TRBJ1-1
TGTGCCAGTAGTCAAACTCAGACTCGGGCTTTCTTT
CASSQTQTRAFF
>.|TRBV23-1|.|TRBJ1-5
TGCGCCACCCTAAGGGCGGTTGACAGGATCCCGCTTTATAGCAATCAGCCCCAGCATTTT
CATLRAVDRIPLYSNQPQHF
>few|TRBV18|TRBD1|TRBJ1-2
TGTGCCAGCTCACCGGACCTACAGGGGTTTGATCGTGGCTACACCTTC
CASSPDLQGFDRGYTF
>.|TRBV7-3|.|TRBJ2-7
TGTGCCAGCAGCCGAGGGAGGTCCTACGAGCAGTACTTC
CASSRGRSYEQYF
>.|TRBV7-2|TRBD2|TRBJ2-1
TGTGCCAGCAGCTTACCTCTAGCGGGAGTTACGGATGAGCAGTTCTTC
CASSLPLAGVTDEQFF
>once|TRBV29-1|.|TRBJ2-7
TGCAGCGTTGATGACAGGATTGGGCAGGGGCAGTACTTC
CSVDDRIGQGQYF
>once|TRBV24-1|.|TRBJ1-6
TGTGCCACCAGGGGCAGGGCAGGTTCACCCCTCCACTTT
CATRGRAGSPLHF
>.|TRBV7-2|.|TRBJ2-2
TGTGCCAGCAGCATAGGGCTAGTTGGCACCGGGGAGCTGTTTTTT
CASSIGLVGTGELFF
>once|TRBV7-8|.|TRBJ1-5
TGTGCCAGCAGCTTAGGGTCGGGGAGCAATCAGCCCCAGCATTTT
CASSLGSGSNQPQHF
>.|TRBV9|.|TRBJ2-3
TGTGCCAGCAGCGTAGCGCGGCGCGGGGATACGCAGTATTTT
CASSVARRGDTQYF
>.|TRBV6-5|.|TRBJ1-4
TGTGCCAGCAGTTACTCGATAGTGACAGGTCTTGAACTGTTTTTT
CASSYSIVTGLELFF
>.|TRBV19|TRBD2|TRBJ2-3
TGTGCCAGTAGTATATTTGTGGCGGGAGGTTACTCGTCTCCTAGCACAGATACGCAGTATTTT
CASSIFVAGGYSSPSTDTQYF
>.|TRBV7-2|.|TRBJ2-3
TGTGCCAGCAGCTTAGCGGGCTTGCCTAGCACAGATACGCAGTATTTT
CASSLAGLPSTDTQYF
>.|TRBV14|TRBD1|TRBJ1-2
TGTGCCAGCTCTCAGCTAGGACAGGGGAAAACCTATGGCTACACCTTC
CASSQLGQGKTYGYTF
>.|TRBV2|TRBD1|TRBJ2-7
TGTGCCAGCATTGGGGCCGGGACAGGGAGACAGTACTTC
CASIGAGTGRQYF
>.|TRBV21-1|.|TRBJ2-1
TGTGCCAGCAGCCGGGACAGGGGCCACAATGAGCAGTTCTTC
CASSRDRGHNEQFF
>.|TRBV4-3|.|TRBJ2-2
TGCGCCAGCAGCCAAGATCTCCCCCCGGACACCGGGGAGCTGTTTTTT
CASSQDLPPDTGELFF
>.|TRBV15|TRBD2|TRBJ2-5
TGTGCCACCAGCCTTAGGACTAGCGGGGAGGAGACCCAGTACTTC
CATSLRTSGEETQYF
>few|TRBV4-2|.|TRBJ1-5
TGTGCCAGCAGCCAAGCTGCAGGGGAGAATCAGCCCCAGCATTTT
CASSQAAGENQPQHF